The T cell receptor (beta chain) described here comes from a study of shared clonotypes between healthy human individuals. General study points: Clonotypes not shared had lower generation probabilities than those common to all four donors.

Template for every sorted-subset replicate PCR totaled about 200 ng DNA, 25,000 to 35,000 T cell genomes. Assay used: immunoSEQ multiplex PCR; TCRdb lists only in-frame clones, some missing. The sample contains around 2.5 million clones, approximately 94% of which appear only once. Remarks on this clone: Its antigen is unidentified.

The germline V gene has CDR1 SGHNT and CDR2 YYREEE (reference sequence). The CDR3 runs to 16 residues. V was pared by 5 bases and J by 0 bases, with 12 bases between. The chain joins TRBV5-4 to TRBJ2-6, with D unclear. The specimen was naive CD4+ T cells from PBMCs. Subset specified: CD45RA+ positively selected. The sequence was collected from a man aged 18-30 years in good health. Some clones in this sample may be carry-over from other donors' samples. The CDR3 spells CASSPISGSGANVLTF. CDR3 sequence (DNA): TGTGCCAGCAGTCCGATATCCGGCTCTGGGGCCAACGTCCTGACTTTC.